The entry that follows covers one T cell receptor beta chain sequence. Its antigen is not identified. This entry is derived from a study of monozygotic twins with inflammatory bowel disease. This CDR3 region has 13 residues. CDR1 MNHEY and CDR2 SVGAGI come from the germline V gene. TCRdb reprocessed the 5' RACE reads and stores each CDR3 protein as one record, lacking DNA. Its table lists 420,000 or so distinct CDR3 sequences. General study results and limits: Distinguishing T cell subtypes was not possible.

Unsorted whole blood yielded the total RNA, with T cells left unselected. The sample consisted of blood. This TCR was sampled from a human donor with ulcerative colitis or Crohn's disease, or a healthy co-twin of an affected twin (not recorded which). The V and J genes are TRBV6-5 and TRBJ2-7; the TRBD1 assignment by TCRdb is unverifiable without DNA. CDR3 in amino acids: CASTSGNSYEQYF.